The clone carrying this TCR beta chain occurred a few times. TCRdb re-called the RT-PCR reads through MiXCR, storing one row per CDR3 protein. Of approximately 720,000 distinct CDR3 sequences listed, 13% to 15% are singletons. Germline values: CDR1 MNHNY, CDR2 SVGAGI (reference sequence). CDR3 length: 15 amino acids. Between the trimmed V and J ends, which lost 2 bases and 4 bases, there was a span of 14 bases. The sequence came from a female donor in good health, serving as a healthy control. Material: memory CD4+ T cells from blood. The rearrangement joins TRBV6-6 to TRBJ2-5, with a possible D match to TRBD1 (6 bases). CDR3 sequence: CASSYHNRDGETQYF. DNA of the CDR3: TGTGCCAGCAGTTACCACAACAGGGATGGAGAGACCCAGTACTTC.